This T cell receptor beta chain came from a study of control samples from healthy donors and cancer patients. Profiling relied on immunoSEQ multiplex PCR, and the TCRdb table lists in-frame clones only, not all of them. The data contain under 300,000 clones, over 75% of them singletons. The germline V gene has CDR1 MNHEY and CDR2 SVGAGI. V was shortened by 6 bases and J by 2 bases, with 16 bases between the two germline ends. This CDR3 region has 15 residues. Sequencing was performed on PBMCs. The receptor was derived from an older woman with lung cancer. The chain couples TRBV6-5 to TRBJ1-2; a possible D gene is TRBD1 (5 bases). The CDR3 loop is CASRVLGGGNYGYTF. The CDR3 nucleotides are TGTGCCAGCAGAGTCCTCGGGGGGGGGAACTATGGCTACACCTTC.